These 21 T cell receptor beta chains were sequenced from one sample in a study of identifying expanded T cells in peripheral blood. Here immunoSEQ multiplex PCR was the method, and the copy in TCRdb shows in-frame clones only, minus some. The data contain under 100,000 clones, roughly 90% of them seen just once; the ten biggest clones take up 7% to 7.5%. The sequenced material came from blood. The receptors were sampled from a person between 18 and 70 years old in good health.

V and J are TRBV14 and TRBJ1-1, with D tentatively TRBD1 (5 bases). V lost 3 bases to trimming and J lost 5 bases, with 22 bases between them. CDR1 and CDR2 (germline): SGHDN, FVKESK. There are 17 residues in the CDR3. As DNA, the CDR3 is TGTGCCAGCAGCCACACATGGGGGGTTTGGGCGAGAACTGAAGCTTTCTTT. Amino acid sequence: CASSHTWGVWARTEAFF.

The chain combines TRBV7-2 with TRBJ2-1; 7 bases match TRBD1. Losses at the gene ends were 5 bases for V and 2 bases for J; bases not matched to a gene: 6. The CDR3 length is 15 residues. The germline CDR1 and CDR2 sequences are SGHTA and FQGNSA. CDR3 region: CASSPRGTAYNEQFF. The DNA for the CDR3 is TGTGCCAGCAGCCCGAGGGGGACAGCCTACAATGAGCAGTTCTTC.

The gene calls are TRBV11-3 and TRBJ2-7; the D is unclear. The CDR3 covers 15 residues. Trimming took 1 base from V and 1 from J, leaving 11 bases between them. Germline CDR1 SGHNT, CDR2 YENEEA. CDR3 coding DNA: TGTGCCAGCAGCTTAGGTCTAGTTGTGTCCTACGAGCAGTACTTC. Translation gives CASSLGLVVSYEQYF. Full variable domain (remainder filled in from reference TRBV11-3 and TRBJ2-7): EAGVVQSPRYKIIEKKQPVAFWCNPISGHNTLYWYLQNLGQGPELLIRYENEEAVDDSQLPKDRFSAERLKGVDSTLKIQPAELGDSAVYLCASSLGLVVSYEQYFGPGTRLTVT.

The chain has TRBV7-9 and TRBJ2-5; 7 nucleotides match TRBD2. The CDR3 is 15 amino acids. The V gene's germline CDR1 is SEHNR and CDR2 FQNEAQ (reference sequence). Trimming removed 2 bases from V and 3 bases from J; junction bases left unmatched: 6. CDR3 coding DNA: TGTGCCAGCAGCTTAAGCTCTAGCGGAAAAGAGACCCAGTACTTC. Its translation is CASSLSSSGKETQYF. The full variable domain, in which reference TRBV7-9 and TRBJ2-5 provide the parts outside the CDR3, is DTGVSQNPRHKITKRGQNVTFRCDPISEHNRLYWYRQTLGQGPEFLTYFQNEAQLEKSRLLSDRFSAERPKGSFSTLEIQRTEQGDSAMYLCASSLSSSGKETQYFGPGTRLLVL.

The CDR3 nucleotides read TGCGCCAGCAGCCCCCGGGACTTCCAGCTTAATTCACCCCTCCACTTT. Translated, it gives CASSPRDFQLNSPLHF. This chain links TRBV5-1 with TRBJ1-6, with D possibly being TRBD1 (5 bases). CDR1 and CDR2 (germline): SGHRS, YFSETQ. CDR3 length: 16 residues. Trimming took 4 bases from V and 6 from J, leaving 17 bases between them.

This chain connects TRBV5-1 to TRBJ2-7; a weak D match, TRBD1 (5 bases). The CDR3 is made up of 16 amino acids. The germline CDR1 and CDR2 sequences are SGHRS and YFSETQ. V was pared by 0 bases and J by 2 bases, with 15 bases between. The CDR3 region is CASSLAPTGGTYEQYF. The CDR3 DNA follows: TGCGCCAGCAGCTTGGCCCCCACAGGCGGAACCTACGAGCAGTACTTC.

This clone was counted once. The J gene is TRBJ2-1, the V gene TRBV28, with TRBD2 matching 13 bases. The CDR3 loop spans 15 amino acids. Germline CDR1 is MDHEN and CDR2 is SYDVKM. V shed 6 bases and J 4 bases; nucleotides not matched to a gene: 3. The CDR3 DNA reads TGTGCCAGCAGAAGGACTAGCGGGAGTTACAATGAGCAGTTCTTC. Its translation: CASRRTSGSYNEQFF.

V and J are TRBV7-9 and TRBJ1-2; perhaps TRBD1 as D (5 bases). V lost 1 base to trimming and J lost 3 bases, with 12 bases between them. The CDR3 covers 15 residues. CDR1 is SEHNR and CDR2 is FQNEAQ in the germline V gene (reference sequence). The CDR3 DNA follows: TGTGCCAGCAGCTTAGTTTTAGGGGCTGACTATGGCTACACCTTC. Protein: CASSLVLGADYGYTF.

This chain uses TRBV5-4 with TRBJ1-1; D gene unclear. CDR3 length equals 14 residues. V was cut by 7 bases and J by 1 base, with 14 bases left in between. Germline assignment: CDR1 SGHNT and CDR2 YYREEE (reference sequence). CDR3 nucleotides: TGTGCCAGCTCTTTTGTTTCTGGGAACACTGAAGCTTTCTTT. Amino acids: CASSFVSGNTEAFF.

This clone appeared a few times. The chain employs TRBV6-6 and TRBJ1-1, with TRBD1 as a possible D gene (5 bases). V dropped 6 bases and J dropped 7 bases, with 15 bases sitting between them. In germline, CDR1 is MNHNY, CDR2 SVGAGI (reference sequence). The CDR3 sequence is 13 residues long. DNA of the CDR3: TGTGCCAGCAGCCGTACCGGGACCTTTGAAGCTTTCTTT. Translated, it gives CASSRTGTFEAFF.

This CDR3 reads CASSLAGTAPTSGETQYF. In DNA form, the CDR3 reads TGTGCCAGCAGCTTGGCCGGGACAGCCCCCACGAGCGGGGAGACCCAGTACTTC. V gene TRBV7-3 combines with J gene TRBJ2-5; D might be TRBD1 (7 bases). The CDR3 contains 18 residues. Germline V gene lookup returns CDR1 SGHTA and CDR2 FQGTGA. V was trimmed by 3 bases and J by 5 bases, leaving 25 bases between them.

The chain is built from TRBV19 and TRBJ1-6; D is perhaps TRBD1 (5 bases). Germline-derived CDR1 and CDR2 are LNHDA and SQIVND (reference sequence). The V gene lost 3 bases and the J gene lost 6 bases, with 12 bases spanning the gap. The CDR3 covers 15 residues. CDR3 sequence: CASSIPGVLNSPLHF. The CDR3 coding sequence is TGTGCCAGTAGTATCCCGGGGGTACTTAATTCACCCCTCCACTTT.

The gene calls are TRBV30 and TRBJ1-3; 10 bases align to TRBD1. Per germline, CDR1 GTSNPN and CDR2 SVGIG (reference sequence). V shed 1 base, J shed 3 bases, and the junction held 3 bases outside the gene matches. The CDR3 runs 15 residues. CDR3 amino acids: CAWSAGTGDGNTIYF. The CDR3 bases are TGTGCCTGGAGTGCCGGGACAGGGGATGGAAACACCATATATTTT.

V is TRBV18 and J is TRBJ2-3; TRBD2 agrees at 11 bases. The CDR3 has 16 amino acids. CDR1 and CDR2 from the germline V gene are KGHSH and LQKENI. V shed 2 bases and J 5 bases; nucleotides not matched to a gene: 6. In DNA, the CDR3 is TGTGCCAGCTCACCAAAACTAGCGGGAGTGGGAGATACGCAGTATTTT. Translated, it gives CASSPKLAGVGDTQYF. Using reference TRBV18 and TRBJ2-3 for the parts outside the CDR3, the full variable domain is NAGVMQNPRHLVRRRGQEARLRCSPMKGHSHVYWYRQLPEEGLKFMVYLQKENIIDESGMPKERFSAEFPKEGPSILRIQQVVRGDSAAYFCASSPKLAGVGDTQYFGPGTRLTVL.

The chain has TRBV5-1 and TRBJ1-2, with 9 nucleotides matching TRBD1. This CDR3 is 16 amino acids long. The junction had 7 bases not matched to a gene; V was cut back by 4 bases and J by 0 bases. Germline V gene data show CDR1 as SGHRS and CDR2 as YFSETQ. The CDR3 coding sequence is TGCGCCAGCAGCGACGGGACAGGGATTTCTAACTATGGCTACACCTTC. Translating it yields CASSDGTGISNYGYTF.

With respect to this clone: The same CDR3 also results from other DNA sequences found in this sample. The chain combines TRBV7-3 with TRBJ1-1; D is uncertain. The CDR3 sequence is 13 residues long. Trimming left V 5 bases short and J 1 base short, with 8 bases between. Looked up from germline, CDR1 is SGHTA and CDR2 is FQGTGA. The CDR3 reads CASSSQENTEAFF. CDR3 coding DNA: TGTGCCAGCAGCAGTCAGGAGAACACTGAAGCTTTCTTT.

Here the CDR3 reads CASSQDLRQGAGSPLHF. The CDR3 DNA reads as TGCGCCAGCAGCCAAGATCTCCGACAGGGGGCAGGATCACCCCTCCACTTT. This sequence joins TRBV4-1 and TRBJ1-6, with TRBD1 matching over 10 bases. CDR1 and CDR2 (germline): MGHRA, YSYEKL. V dropped 0 bases and J dropped 10; count of bases not matched to a gene: 9. This CDR3 contains 17 residues.

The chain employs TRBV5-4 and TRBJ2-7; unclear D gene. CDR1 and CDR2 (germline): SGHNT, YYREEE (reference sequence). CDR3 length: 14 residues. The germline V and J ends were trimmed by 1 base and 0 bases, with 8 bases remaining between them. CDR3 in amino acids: CASSLPGGSYEQYF. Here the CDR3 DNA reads TGTGCCAGCAGCTTGCCAGGCGGCTCCTACGAGCAGTACTTC.

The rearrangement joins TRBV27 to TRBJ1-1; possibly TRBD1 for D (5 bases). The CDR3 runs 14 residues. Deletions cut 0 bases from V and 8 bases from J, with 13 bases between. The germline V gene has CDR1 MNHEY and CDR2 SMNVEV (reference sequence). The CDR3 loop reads CASSLSTGANEAFF. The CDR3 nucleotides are TGTGCCAGCAGTTTATCCACAGGTGCCAACGAAGCTTTCTTT.

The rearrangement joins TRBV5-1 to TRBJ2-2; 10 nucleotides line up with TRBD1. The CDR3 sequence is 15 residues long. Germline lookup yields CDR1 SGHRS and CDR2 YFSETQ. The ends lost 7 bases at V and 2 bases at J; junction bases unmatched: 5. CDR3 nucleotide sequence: TGCGCCAGCGACAAGACAGGGGGCAACACCGGGGAGCTGTTTTTT. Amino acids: CASDKTGGNTGELFF.

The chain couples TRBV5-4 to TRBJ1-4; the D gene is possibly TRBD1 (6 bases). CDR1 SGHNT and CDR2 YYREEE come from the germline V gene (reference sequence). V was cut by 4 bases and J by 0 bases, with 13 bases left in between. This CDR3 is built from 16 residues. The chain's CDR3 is CASSPKGGATNEKLFF. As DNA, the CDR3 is TGTGCCAGCAGCCCGAAGGGGGGCGCAACTAATGAAAAACTGTTTTTT.